The rows below give T cell receptor beta chains drawn from one sample of a study of T cells in Graves' hyperthyroidism and ophthalmopathy. One entry per CDR3 protein, called by TCRdb with MiXCR from the multiplex PCR reads. The sample lists about 700,000 distinct CDR3 sequences, around 13% occurring once. The sequenced material came from blood. These receptors all stem from a woman younger than 35 with Graves' hyperthyroidism. CDR3s include the opening cysteine and the closing phenylalanine or tryptophan. A D gene is named only where the DNA matches it firmly. For some rows the clone size is stated as once, few or many, or as a class when expanded; others skip it.

-,-,TRBV12-3/TRBV12-4,TRBJ2-5,TGTGCCAGCAGTTTAGCTTCCGGGAACCAAGAGACCCAGTACTTC,CASSLASGNQETQYF
many,-,TRBV28,TRBJ1-1,TGTGCCAGCAGTTACCGGAGCACTGAAGCTTTCTTT,CASSYRSTEAFF
-,TRBD2,TRBV11-1,TRBJ2-1,TGTGCCAGCAGCCTCCAAGCGGGAGGGATGGATGAGCAGCTCTTC,CASSLQAGGMDEQLF
many,-,TRBV30,TRBJ1-5,TGTGCCTGGAGTGAGAATGGAAATCAGCCCCAGCATTTT,CAWSENGNQPQHF
-,-,TRBV7-9,TRBJ2-3,TGTGCCAGCAGCTTAAAGGGGAGGAATACAGATACGCAGTATTTT,CASSLKGRNTDTQYF
-,-,TRBV18,TRBJ2-1,TGTGCCAGCTCACCGGGCGGGTGGCGGGACAATGAGCAGTTCTTC,CASSPGGWRDNEQFF
few,TRBD2,TRBV6-1,TRBJ2-3,TGTGCCAGAAAGCCGGGGGGTGAGGGAACAGATACGCAGTATTTT,CARKPGGEGTDTQYF
many,-,TRBV12-3/TRBV12-4,TRBJ1-2,TGTGCCAGCAGTTTAAGGAATTCCCGTTCCTCCAACTATGGCTACACCTTC,CASSLRNSRSSNYGYTF
many,-,TRBV6-1,TRBJ2-3,TGTGCCAGCAGTCTGACCCAACTAGTATCCACAGATACGCAGTATTTT,CASSLTQLVSTDTQYF
many,-,TRBV5-1,TRBJ1-1,TGCGCCAGCAGCACTACTACAGGGATGGGCACTGAAGCTTTCTTT,CASSTTTGMGTEAFF
many,-,TRBV7-2,TRBJ1-3,TGTGCCAGCAGCTTAGCGGGAGGAAGTCCTGGAAACACCATATATTTT,CASSLAGGSPGNTIYF
many,-,TRBV6-1,TRBJ2-7,TGTGCCAGCAGTGAAAGGATGGGACGCCTCTACGAGCAGTACTTC,CASSERMGRLYEQYF
-,-,TRBV30,TRBJ2-7,TGTGCCTGGAGTTCAGGGAAGGGGAACTACGAGCAGTACTTC,CAWSSGKGNYEQYF
few,-,TRBV20-1,TRBJ1-6,TGCAGTGCTAGAGGGACAAGCTCCTATAATTCACCCCTCCACTTT,CSARGTSSYNSPLHF
-,-,TRBV11-2,TRBJ2-5,TGTGCCAGCAGCTTAGTTGTTCAAGAGACCCAGTACTTC,CASSLVVQETQYF
many,TRBD1,TRBV7-8,TRBJ2-7,TGTGCCAGCAGCGAAGGACAGGGAGGCTACGAGCAGTACTTC,CASSEGQGGYEQYF
many,TRBD2,TRBV11-3,TRBJ2-1,TGTGCCAGCAGCTTACTAGCGGGAGGAGCGAATGAGCAGTTCTTC,CASSLLAGGANEQFF
many,-,TRBV6-5,TRBJ2-7,TGTGCCAGCAGTTACGAAACTGGACAACTGTACGAGCAGTACTTC,CASSYETGQLYEQYF
few,TRBD1,TRBV4-3,TRBJ1-2,TGCGCCAGCAGCCAAGATTTAGGACAGGGGGGCGCGGACTATGGCTACACCTTC,CASSQDLGQGGADYGYTF
few,-,TRBV7-8,TRBJ2-7,TGTGCCAGCAGTTTAAGCAGGGCGCACGAGCAGTACTTC,CASSLSRAHEQYF
many,-,TRBV20-1,TRBJ2-3,TGCAGTGCTAGAAGACGCACAGATACGCAGTATTTT,CSARRRTDTQYF
-,-,TRBV19,TRBJ2-7,TGTGCCAGTAGTATTGAAGGGGCCTACGAGCAGTACTTC,CASSIEGAYEQYF
few,-,TRBV28,TRBJ2-4,TGTGCCAGCAGTTTCGGACTAACGTACATTCAGTACTTC,CASSFGLTYIQYF
-,TRBD1,TRBV4-1,TRBJ1-1,TGCGCCAGCAGCCAGGAACAGACAGGGGGCTATGAAGCTTTCTTT,CASSQEQTGGYEAFF
few,-,TRBV28,TRBJ2-4,TGTGCCAGCAGTTTAATGGACGGACTAGCCAAAAACATTCAGTACTTC,CASSLMDGLAKNIQYF
many,-,TRBV3-1,TRBJ2-4,TGTGCCAGCAGCCAATCGGGACTCCGGGACGCCAAAAACATTCAGTACTTC,CASSQSGLRDAKNIQYF